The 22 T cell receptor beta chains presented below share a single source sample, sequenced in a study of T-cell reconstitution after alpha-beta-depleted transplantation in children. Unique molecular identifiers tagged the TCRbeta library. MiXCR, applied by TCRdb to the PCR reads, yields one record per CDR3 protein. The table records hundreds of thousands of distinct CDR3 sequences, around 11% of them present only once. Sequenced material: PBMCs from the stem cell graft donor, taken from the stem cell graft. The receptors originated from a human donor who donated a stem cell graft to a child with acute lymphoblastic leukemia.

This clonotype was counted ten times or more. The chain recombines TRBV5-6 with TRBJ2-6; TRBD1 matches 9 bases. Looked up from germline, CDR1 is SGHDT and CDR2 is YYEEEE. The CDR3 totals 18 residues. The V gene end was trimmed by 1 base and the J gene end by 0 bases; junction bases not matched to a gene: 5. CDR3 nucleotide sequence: TGTGCCAGCAGCTTGCGGGACAGGGCTCGCTCTGGGGCCAACGTCCTGACTTTC. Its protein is CASSLRDRARSGANVLTF. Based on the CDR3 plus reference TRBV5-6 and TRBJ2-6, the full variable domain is DAGVTQSPTHLIKTRGQQVTLRCSPKSGHDTVSWYQQALGQGPQFIFQYYEEEERQRGNFPDRFSGHQFPNYSSELNVNALLLGDSALYLCASSLRDRARSGANVLTFGAGSRLTVL.

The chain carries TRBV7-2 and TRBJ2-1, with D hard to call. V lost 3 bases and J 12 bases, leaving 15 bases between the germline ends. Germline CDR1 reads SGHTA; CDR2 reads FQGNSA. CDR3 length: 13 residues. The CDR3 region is CASSFQEPGRQFF. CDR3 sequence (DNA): TGTGCCAGCAGCTTCCAGGAGCCAGGCCGGCAGTTCTTC.

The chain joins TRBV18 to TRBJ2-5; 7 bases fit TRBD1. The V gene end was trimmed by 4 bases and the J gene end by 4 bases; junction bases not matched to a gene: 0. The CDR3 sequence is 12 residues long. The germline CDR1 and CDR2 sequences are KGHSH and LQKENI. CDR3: CASSRDRETQYF. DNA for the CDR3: TGTGCCAGCTCACGGGACAGAGAGACCCAGTACTTC.

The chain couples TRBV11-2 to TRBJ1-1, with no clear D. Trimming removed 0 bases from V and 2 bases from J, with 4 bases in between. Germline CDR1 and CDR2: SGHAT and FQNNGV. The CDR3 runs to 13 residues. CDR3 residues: CASSLDSNTEAFF. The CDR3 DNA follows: TGTGCCAGCAGCTTAGACAGTAACACTGAAGCTTTCTTT.

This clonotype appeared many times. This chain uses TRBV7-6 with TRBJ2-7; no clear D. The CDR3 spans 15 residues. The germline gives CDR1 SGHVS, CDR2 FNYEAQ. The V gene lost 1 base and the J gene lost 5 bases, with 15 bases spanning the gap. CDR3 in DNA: TGTGCCAGCAGCTTAGGGCCCCCCGGCCGCAACGAGCAGTACTTC. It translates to CASSLGPPGRNEQYF.

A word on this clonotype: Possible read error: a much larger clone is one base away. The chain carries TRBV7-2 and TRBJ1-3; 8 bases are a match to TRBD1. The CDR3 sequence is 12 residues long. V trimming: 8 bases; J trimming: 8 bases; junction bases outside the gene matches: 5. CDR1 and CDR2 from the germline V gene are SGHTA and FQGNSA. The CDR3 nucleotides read TGTGCCAGCCGCCTACAGGGGGACACCATATATTTT. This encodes CASRLQGDTIYF.

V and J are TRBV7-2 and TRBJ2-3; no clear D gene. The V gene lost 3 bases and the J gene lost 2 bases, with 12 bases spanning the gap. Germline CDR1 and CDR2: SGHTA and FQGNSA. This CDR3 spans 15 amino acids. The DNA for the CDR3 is TGTGCCAGCAGCTTCGGTACGACTGCCACAGATACGCAGTATTTT. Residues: CASSFGTTATDTQYF.

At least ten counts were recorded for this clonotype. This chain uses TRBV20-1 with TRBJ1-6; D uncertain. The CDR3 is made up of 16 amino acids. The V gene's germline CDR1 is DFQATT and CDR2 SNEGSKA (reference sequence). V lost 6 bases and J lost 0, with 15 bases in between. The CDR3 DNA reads TGCAGTGCCCTAGTAGGCCAGAGCTCCTATAATTCACCCCTCCACTTT. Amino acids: CSALVGQSSYNSPLHF.

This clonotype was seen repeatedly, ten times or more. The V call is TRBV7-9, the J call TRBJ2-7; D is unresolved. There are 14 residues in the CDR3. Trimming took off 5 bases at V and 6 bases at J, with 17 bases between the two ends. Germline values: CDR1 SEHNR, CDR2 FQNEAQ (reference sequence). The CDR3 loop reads CASSPPQGFSEQYF. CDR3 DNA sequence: TGTGCCAGCAGCCCCCCCCAAGGTTTTAGCGAGCAGTACTTC.

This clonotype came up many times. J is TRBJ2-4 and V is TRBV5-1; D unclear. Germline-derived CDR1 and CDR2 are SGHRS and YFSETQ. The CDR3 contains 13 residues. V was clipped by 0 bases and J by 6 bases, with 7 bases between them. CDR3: CASSLESGNIQYF. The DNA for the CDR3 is TGCGCCAGCAGCTTGGAATCAGGAAACATTCAGTACTTC.

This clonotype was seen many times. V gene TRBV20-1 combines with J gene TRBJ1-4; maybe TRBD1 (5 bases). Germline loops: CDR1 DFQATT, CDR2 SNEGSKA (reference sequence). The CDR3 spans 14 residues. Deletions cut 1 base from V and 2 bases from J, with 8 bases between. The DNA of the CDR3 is TGCAGTGCTAGAGTGGGGGGGACTAATGAAAAACTGTTTTTT. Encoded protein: CSARVGGTNEKLFF.

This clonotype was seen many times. The CDR3 loop is CASSFSLEQFF. The CDR3 coding sequence is TGTGCCAGCAGCTTTTCCCTTGAGCAGTTCTTC. This chain uses TRBV5-4 with TRBJ2-1; D is undetermined. The CDR3 is 11 amino acids. CDR1 is SGHNT, CDR2 YYREEE, per germline (reference sequence). V was cut by 2 bases and J by 9 bases, with 6 bases left in between.

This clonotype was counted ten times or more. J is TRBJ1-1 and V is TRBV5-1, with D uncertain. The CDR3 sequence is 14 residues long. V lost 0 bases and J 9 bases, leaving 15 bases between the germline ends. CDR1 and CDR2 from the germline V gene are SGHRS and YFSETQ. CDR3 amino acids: CASSLASAGAQAFF. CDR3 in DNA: TGCGCCAGCAGCTTGGCCTCGGCAGGAGCACAAGCTTTCTTT. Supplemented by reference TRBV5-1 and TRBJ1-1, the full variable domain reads KAGVTQTPRYLIKTRGQQVTLSCSPISGHRSVSWYQQTPGQGLQFLFEYFSETQRNKGNFPGRFSGRQFSNSRSEMNVSTLELGDSALYLCASSLASAGAQAFFGQGTRLTVV.

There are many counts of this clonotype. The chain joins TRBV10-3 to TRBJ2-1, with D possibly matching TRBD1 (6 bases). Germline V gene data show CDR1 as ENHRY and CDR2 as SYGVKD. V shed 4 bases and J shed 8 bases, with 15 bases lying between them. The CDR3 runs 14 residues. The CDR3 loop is CAISGVGHLDEQFF. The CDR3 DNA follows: TGTGCCATCAGTGGGGTGGGACACCTTGATGAGCAGTTCTTC.

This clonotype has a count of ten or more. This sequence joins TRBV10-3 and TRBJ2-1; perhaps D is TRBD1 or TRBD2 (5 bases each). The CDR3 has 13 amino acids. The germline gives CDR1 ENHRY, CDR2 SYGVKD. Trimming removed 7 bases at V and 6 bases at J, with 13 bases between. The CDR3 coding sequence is TGTGCCATCAACGGGACGGCGGGCAATGAGCAGTTCTTC. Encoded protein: CAINGTAGNEQFF.

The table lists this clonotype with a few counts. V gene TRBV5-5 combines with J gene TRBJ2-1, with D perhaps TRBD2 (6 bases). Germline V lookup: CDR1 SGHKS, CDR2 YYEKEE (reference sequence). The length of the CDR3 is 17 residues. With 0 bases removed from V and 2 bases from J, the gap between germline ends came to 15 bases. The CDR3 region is CASSLVKNAGPYNEQFF. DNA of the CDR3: TGTGCCAGCAGCTTGGTTAAGAACGCGGGGCCCTACAATGAGCAGTTCTTC.

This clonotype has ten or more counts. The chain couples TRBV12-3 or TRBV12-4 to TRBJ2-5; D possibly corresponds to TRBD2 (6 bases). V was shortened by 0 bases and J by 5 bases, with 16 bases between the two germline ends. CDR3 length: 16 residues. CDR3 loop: CASSLARSEGLETQYF. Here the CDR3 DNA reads TGTGCCAGCAGTTTAGCGCGGTCGGAGGGATTGGAGACCCAGTACTTC.

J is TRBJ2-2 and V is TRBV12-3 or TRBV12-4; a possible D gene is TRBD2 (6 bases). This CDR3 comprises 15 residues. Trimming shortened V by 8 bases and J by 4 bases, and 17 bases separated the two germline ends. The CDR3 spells CASLDPGLPTGELFF. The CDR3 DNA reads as TGTGCCAGCCTCGACCCGGGACTTCCCACCGGGGAGCTGTTTTTT.

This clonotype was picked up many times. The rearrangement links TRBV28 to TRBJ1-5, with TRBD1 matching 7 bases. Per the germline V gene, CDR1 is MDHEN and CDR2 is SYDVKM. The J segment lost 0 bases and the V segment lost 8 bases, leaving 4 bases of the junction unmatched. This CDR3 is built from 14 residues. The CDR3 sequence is CASWDSYSNQPQHF. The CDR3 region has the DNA TGTGCCAGCTGGGACAGTTATAGCAATCAGCCCCAGCATTTT.

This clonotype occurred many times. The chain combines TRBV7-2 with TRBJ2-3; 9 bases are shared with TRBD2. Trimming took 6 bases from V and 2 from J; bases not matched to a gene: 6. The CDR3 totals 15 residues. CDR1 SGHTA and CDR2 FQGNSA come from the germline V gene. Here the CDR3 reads CASRWTSVHTDTQYF. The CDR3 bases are TGTGCCAGCAGATGGACTAGCGTCCACACAGATACGCAGTATTTT.

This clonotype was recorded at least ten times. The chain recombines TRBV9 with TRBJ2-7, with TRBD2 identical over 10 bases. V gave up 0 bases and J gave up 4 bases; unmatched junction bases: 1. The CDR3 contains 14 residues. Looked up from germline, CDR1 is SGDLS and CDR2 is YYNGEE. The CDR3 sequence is CASSVASGSYEQYF. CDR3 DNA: TGTGCCAGCAGCGTAGCTAGCGGGAGTTACGAGCAGTACTTC.

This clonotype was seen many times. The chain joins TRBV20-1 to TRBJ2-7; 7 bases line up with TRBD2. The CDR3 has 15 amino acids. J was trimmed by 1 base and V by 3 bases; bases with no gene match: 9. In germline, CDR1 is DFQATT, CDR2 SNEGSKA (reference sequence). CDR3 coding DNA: TGCAGTGCTAGTTCGATCGCGGGAGTTTCCTACGAGCAGTACTTC. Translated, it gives CSASSIAGVSYEQYF.